These T cell receptor beta chains were read from a single sample in a study of cytomegalovirus exposure and HLA in healthy donors. Sequenced by immunoSEQ multiplex PCR; TCRdb stores in-frame clones only, minus some. Altogether fewer than 95,000 clones are present, about 84% being singletons, with the ten largest covering over 2%. Material: PBMCs. These receptor sequences come from a man between 18 and 29 years old in good health and CMV-seronegative. Each CDR3 is given with its conserved first and last residue. A D gene is named only where the DNA matches it firmly. A clone size is listed for some rows: how often the clone was seen (once, few, many), or a class if it is expanded.

V: TRBV6-5
J: TRBJ1-2
size: NA
D: NA
DNA: TGTGCCAGCAGTTACGAACCGAGCTATGGCTACACCTTC
CDR3: CASSYEPSYGYTF

V: TRBV5-8
J: TRBJ1-2
size: NA
D: NA
DNA: TGTGCCAGCAGCTTGGGAGGGTTTAATGCGTATGGCTACACCTTC
CDR3: CASSLGGFNAYGYTF

V: TRBV6-5
J: TRBJ1-3
size: few
D: NA
DNA: TGTGCCAGCAGTCAACAGGGCCACTCTGGAAACACCATATATTTT
CDR3: CASSQQGHSGNTIYF

V: TRBV14
J: TRBJ2-7
size: NA
D: NA
DNA: TGTGCCAGCAGCCAGCGGTCAGGGTTAACCTACGGGCAGTACTTC
CDR3: CASSQRSGLTYGQYF

V: TRBV7-2
J: TRBJ2-1
size: NA
D: TRBD2
DNA: TGTGCCAGCAGCTTATCGGCTAGCGGGTACAATGAGCAGTTCTTC
CDR3: CASSLSASGYNEQFF

V: TRBV6-6
J: TRBJ2-6
size: NA
D: NA
DNA: TGTGCCGGTTCCCGGGGAGCCAACGTCCTGACTTTC
CDR3: CAGSRGANVLTF

V: TRBV6-5
J: TRBJ1-2
size: NA
D: NA
DNA: TGTGCCAGCAGACCGCCTACAGGGATGTATGGCTACACCTTC
CDR3: CASRPPTGMYGYTF

V: TRBV11-2
J: TRBJ2-2
size: NA
D: NA
DNA: TGTGCCAGCAGCCACCAAACTTACACCGGGGAGCTGTTTTTT
CDR3: CASSHQTYTGELFF

V: TRBV5-1
J: TRBJ2-7
size: NA
D: TRBD1
DNA: TGCGCCAGCAGCGAAGGGACAGGGATTAACTACGAGCAGTACTTC
CDR3: CASSEGTGINYEQYF

V: TRBV30
J: TRBJ1-5
size: NA
D: NA
DNA: TGTGCCTGGAAGGGAGGAGTCGACCCCAACCAGCCCCAGCATTTT
CDR3: CAWKGGVDPNQPQHF

V: TRBV14
J: TRBJ1-4
size: NA
D: NA
DNA: TGTGCCAGCAGCCCATTGGAGTGGCCCCTTAATGAAAAACTGTTTTTT
CDR3: CASSPLEWPLNEKLFF

V: TRBV11-2
J: TRBJ2-7
size: few
D: TRBD1
DNA: TGTGCCAGCAGCTTAGTCTACGACAGGGGCAACGAGCAGTACTTC
CDR3: CASSLVYDRGNEQYF

V: TRBV29-1
J: TRBJ2-3
size: NA
D: NA
DNA: TGCAGCGGGAGTCTGGGGGGTTTCGTCACGCAGTATTTT
CDR3: CSGSLGGFVTQYF

V: TRBV15
J: TRBJ2-7
size: NA
D: TRBD1
DNA: TGTGCCACCAGCAGAGAACAGGGGGGTAACTACGAGCAGTACTTC
CDR3: CATSREQGGNYEQYF

V: TRBV5-6
J: TRBJ2-5
size: NA
D: NA
DNA: TGTGCCAGCAGCAATGGGGGAGGAGAGACCCAGTACTTC
CDR3: CASSNGGGETQYF

V: TRBV5-1
J: TRBJ2-5
size: NA
D: TRBD1
DNA: TGCGCCAGCAGCCTCTGGACAGGTACCCAAGAGACCCAGTACTTC
CDR3: CASSLWTGTQETQYF

V: TRBV14
J: TRBJ2-2
size: NA
D: NA
DNA: TGTGCCAGCAGCCCGTTCCGAGACAGGAGGGGGGAGCTGTTTTTT
CDR3: CASSPFRDRRGELFF

V: TRBV5-1
J: TRBJ1-4
size: NA
D: NA
DNA: TGCGCCAGCAGCTTTGTAGGGGAAACTAATGAAAAACTGTTTTTT
CDR3: CASSFVGETNEKLFF

V: TRBV7-2
J: TRBJ1-2
size: NA
D: TRBD1
DNA: TGTGCCAGCAGTTCCGACAGGGGTGGAGACGGCTACACCTTC
CDR3: CASSSDRGGDGYTF

V: TRBV4-1
J: TRBJ2-3
size: NA
D: TRBD2
DNA: TGCGCCAGCAGCCATGGGCGGGGGGGGACGGAACTCACAGATACGCAGTATTTT
CDR3: CASSHGRGGTELTDTQYF

V: TRBV6-1
J: TRBJ2-1
size: NA
D: TRBD1
DNA: TGTGCCAGCAGCCAGGGGGCCGGTGAGCAGTTCTTC
CDR3: CASSQGAGEQFF

V: TRBV2
J: TRBJ2-5
size: NA
D: TRBD1
DNA: TGTGCCAGCGGGGACGGACAGGGTGGGGAATTATATGAGACCCAGTACTTC
CDR3: CASGDGQGGELYETQYF

V: TRBV2
J: TRBJ2-7
size: NA
D: TRBD1
DNA: TGTGCCAGCAGCGGACAGGTGGGTGGGGACGAGCAGTACTTC
CDR3: CASSGQVGGDEQYF

V: TRBV9
J: TRBJ2-1
size: NA
D: TRBD2
DNA: TGTGCCAGCAGCCCCCTAGCGGGCTCCTACAATGAGCAGTTCTTC
CDR3: CASSPLAGSYNEQFF

V: TRBV5-1
J: TRBJ1-2
size: NA
D: NA
DNA: TGCGCCAGCAGCTTAGGGACTGAAGGAGGAAGGTATGGCTACACCTTC
CDR3: CASSLGTEGGRYGYTF

V: TRBV5-1
J: TRBJ2-3
size: few
D: TRBD1
DNA: TGCGCCAGCAGCAACACCGGGACAGGTGGCACAGATACGCAGTATTTT
CDR3: CASSNTGTGGTDTQYF

V: TRBV6-6
J: TRBJ1-5
size: NA
D: NA
DNA: TGTGCCAGCAGTTACGGGGGGGGCGCAGGTCAGCCCCAGCATTTT
CDR3: CASSYGGGAGQPQHF

V: TRBV7-8
J: TRBJ1-2
size: NA
D: TRBD1
DNA: TGTGCCAGCAGCTTCACACTGGGACAGGGCATAGGCTACACCTTC
CDR3: CASSFTLGQGIGYTF

V: TRBV5-1
J: TRBJ1-2
size: NA
D: NA
DNA: TGCGCCAGCAGACCCGGTTCCTATGGCTACACCTTC
CDR3: CASRPGSYGYTF

V: TRBV6-5
J: TRBJ2-1
size: NA
D: NA
DNA: TGTGCCAGCAGTTCCACAGGTGCACCACCGGGCAATGAGCAGTTCTTC
CDR3: CASSSTGAPPGNEQFF

V: TRBV5-1
J: TRBJ2-1
size: NA
D: NA
DNA: TGCGCCAGCAGCTTGGCGGGGGTTTCCTACAATGAGCAGTTCTTC
CDR3: CASSLAGVSYNEQFF

V: TRBV30
J: TRBJ2-1
size: NA
D: TRBD2
DNA: TGTGCCTGGAGTGGGGGACTAGCAGGGCGGTTCTTC
CDR3: CAWSGGLAGRFF

V: TRBV7-8
J: TRBJ2-1
size: NA
D: NA
DNA: TGTGCCAGCAGCTTGAGACGGGACACAGAAGGGGATGAGCAGTTCTTC
CDR3: CASSLRRDTEGDEQFF

V: TRBV28
J: TRBJ1-5
size: NA
D: NA
DNA: TGTGCCAGCAGTTTAGGTGACAGGCGGGTAGGCCAGCCCCAGCATTTT
CDR3: CASSLGDRRVGQPQHF

V: TRBV11-2
J: TRBJ2-1
size: NA
D: NA
DNA: TGTGCCAGCAGCTCCCGCGCCCTTTACAATGAGCAGTTCTTC
CDR3: CASSSRALYNEQFF

V: TRBV9
J: TRBJ2-2
size: NA
D: NA
DNA: TGTGCCAGCAGCACCAAGGGGAATTTTGGCACCGGGGAGCTGTTTTTT
CDR3: CASSTKGNFGTGELFF

V: TRBV27
J: TRBJ2-2
size: NA
D: TRBD1
DNA: TGTGCCAGCAGTTTAAGGGGGGGGACAGGGGCCACCGGGGAGCTGTTTTTT
CDR3: CASSLRGGTGATGELFF